The 26 T cell receptor beta chains reported below all come from one sample, sequenced in a study of response to subunit inactivated influenza vaccine. MiXCR was run by TCRdb on the RT-PCR reads, yielding one entry per CDR3 protein. Of about half a million distinct CDR3 sequences in the sample, approximately 11% are singletons; the top ten hold roughly 12%. The sequences come from PBMCs from blood, collected 40 to 50 days after vaccination. These receptor sequences come from a man aged 50-59 years who received an inactivated influenza vaccine.

The chain has TRBV5-1 and TRBJ2-7; D not certain. CDR3 length: 13 residues. V lost 0 bases, J lost 2 bases, and 6 bases lay in between. Germline CDR1 SGHRS, CDR2 YFSETQ. CDR3 in DNA: TGCGCCAGCAGCTTGGAAAGAGCCTACGAGCAGTACTTC. Its protein product is CASSLERAYEQYF.

The chain employs TRBV7-2 and TRBJ2-3, with a weak D call TRBD2 (6 bases). Trimming cost V 6 bases and J 1 base, with 17 bases left between them. Germline CDR1 is SGHTA and CDR2 is FQGNSA. This CDR3 has 16 residues. As DNA, the CDR3 is TGTGCCAGCAGAAGTCAATACCCGGGGGGCACAGATACGCAGTATTTT. As protein: CASRSQYPGGTDTQYF.

This clonotype has a count of ten or more. J is TRBJ2-3 and V is TRBV3-1; possibly TRBD1 for D (6 bases). This CDR3 contains 16 residues. V lost 3 bases to trimming and J lost 1 base, with 14 bases between them. CDR1 and CDR2 from the germline V gene are LGHDT and YNNKEL (reference sequence). The CDR3 DNA is TGTGCCAGCAGCCACATCGGACAGATGGGCACAGATACGCAGTATTTT. Its protein product is CASSHIGQMGTDTQYF.

This clonotype was counted a few times. The chain carries TRBV12-3 or TRBV12-4 and TRBJ2-1; 12 bases match TRBD2. This CDR3 comprises 14 residues. J was trimmed by 9 bases and V by 3 bases; bases with no gene match: 3. The CDR3: CASSFGLAGFEQFF. As DNA, the CDR3 is TGTGCCAGCAGTTTCGGACTAGCGGGGTTTGAGCAGTTCTTC.

This clonotype was seen ten or more times. This rearrangement joins TRBV10-3 to TRBJ1-6; 7 bases align to TRBD1. This CDR3 contains 14 residues. V shed 5 bases and J 6 bases; nucleotides not matched to a gene: 4. The germline V gene has CDR1 ENHRY and CDR2 SYGVKD. The CDR3: CAISPDRVNSPLHF. The CDR3 DNA follows: TGTGCCATCAGTCCCGACAGGGTTAATTCACCCCTCCACTTT.

This chain links TRBV9 with TRBJ1-1; 7 nucleotides match TRBD1. From germline, CDR1 is SGDLS and CDR2 YYNGEE. After removal of 4 bases from V and 0 bases from J, the junction contained 6 bases not matched to a gene. The CDR3 spans 15 residues. This CDR3 reads CASSPGTVVNTEAFF. The DNA for the CDR3 is TGTGCCAGCAGCCCCGGGACAGTCGTGAACACTGAAGCTTTCTTT.

The chain employs TRBV12-3 or TRBV12-4 and TRBJ2-3; the D gene is possibly TRBD1 (5 bases). This CDR3 has 15 residues. V lost 4 bases and J 3 bases, leaving 14 bases between the germline ends. The CDR3 loop is CASSSQGVQTDTQYF. The CDR3 DNA is TGTGCCAGCAGTTCCCAGGGCGTACAAACAGATACGCAGTATTTT.

This clonotype was detected a few times. The chain links TRBV28 to TRBJ1-2; possibly TRBD1 for D (5 bases). With 5 bases removed from V and 6 bases from J, the gap between germline ends came to 19 bases. The CDR3 runs 15 residues. The germline V gene encodes CDR1 MDHEN and CDR2 SYDVKM. The DNA for the CDR3 is TGTGCCAGCAGTCCCTTCTTGACAGCCGTCCATGGCTACACCTTC. Translated, it gives CASSPFLTAVHGYTF.

This clonotype was detected only a few times. The V gene is TRBV5-4, the J gene TRBJ2-3, with D unresolved. Between the trimmed V and J ends, which lost 0 bases and 5 bases, there was a span of 13 bases. The CDR3 runs 15 residues. Per germline, CDR1 SGHNT and CDR2 YYREEE (reference sequence). The CDR3 region has the DNA TGTGCCAGCAGCTTGGGACCGCTGCCGAGAGATACGCAGTATTTT. Protein sequence: CASSLGPLPRDTQYF.

The CDR3 reads CSASSGLGNQPQHF. In DNA, the CDR3 is TGCAGTGCTAGCTCGGGGCTCGGCAATCAGCCCCAGCATTTT. The chain recombines TRBV20-1 with TRBJ1-5; tentative D call: TRBD1 (5 bases). Germline V CDR1 and CDR2: DFQATT, SNEGSKA (reference sequence). The CDR3 totals 14 residues. Trimming pared 3 bases from V and 2 bases from J, leaving 11 bases between.

This chain joins TRBV7-9 and TRBJ2-1, with TRBD2 matching 7 bases. Looked up from germline, CDR1 is SEHNR and CDR2 is FQNEAQ (reference sequence). J gave up 5 bases and V 4 bases, and 5 bases lay outside the gene matches. The CDR3 is made up of 14 amino acids. CDR3 sequence (DNA): TGTGCCAGCAGCTCAGCGGGGTCCGACAATGAGCAGTTCTTC. Its translation is CASSSAGSDNEQFF.

The chain employs TRBV5-6 and TRBJ2-2; D gene uncertain. Looked up from germline, CDR1 is SGHDT and CDR2 is YYEEEE. The CDR3 totals 15 residues. Trimming left V 4 bases short and J 4 bases short, with 14 bases between. The CDR3 sequence is CASSLIAGPTGELFF. The CDR3 region has the DNA TGTGCCAGCAGCCTCATTGCCGGGCCCACCGGGGAGCTGTTTTTT.

DNA of the CDR3: TGCAGTGCTACCTACCTCGTACGAGAGCAGTACTTC. It encodes CSATYLVREQYF. The genes are TRBV20-1 and TRBJ2-7; D not resolved. This CDR3 region has 12 residues. Trimming stripped 4 bases from V and 7 bases from J, with 14 bases between. Germline values: CDR1 DFQATT, CDR2 SNEGSKA (reference sequence).

The table lists this clonotype with many counts. The genes are TRBV20-1 and TRBJ2-7; 8 positions match TRBD1. Trimming removed 3 bases from V and 4 bases from J; junction bases left unmatched: 11. CDR3 length: 15 residues. Germline lookup yields CDR1 DFQATT and CDR2 SNEGSKA (reference sequence). The DNA for the CDR3 is TGCAGTGCTAGGGACAGGGTACCCTTGGGGTACGAGCAGTACTTC. The encoded protein is CSARDRVPLGYEQYF.

A few counts support this clonotype. The chain uses TRBV20-1 and TRBJ1-5; 8 bases are shared with TRBD1. The junction had 7 bases not matched to a gene; V was cut back by 6 bases and J by 6 bases. CDR1 and CDR2 from the germline V gene are DFQATT and SNEGSKA (reference sequence). CDR3 length: 13 residues. In DNA form, the CDR3 reads TGCAGTGCAAGACAGGGGCCTTCTCAGCCCCAGCATTTT. Its translation is CSARQGPSQPQHF.

The rearrangement uses TRBV5-1 and TRBJ1-6; 7 nucleotides match TRBD1. The CDR3 is 17 residues long. The V segment lost 0 bases and the J segment 0 bases; nucleotides outside the gene matches: 3. Germline CDR1 reads SGHRS; CDR2 reads YFSETQ. Here the CDR3 DNA reads TGCGCCAGCAGCTTGGAAGGGGGCAGCTCCTATAATTCACCCCTCCACTTT. This gives the protein CASSLEGGSSYNSPLHF.

This rearrangement joins TRBV12-3 or TRBV12-4 to TRBJ2-7; D unresolved. Trimming cost V 5 bases and J 4 bases, with 9 bases left between them. The CDR3 sequence is 12 residues long. As DNA, the CDR3 is TGTGCCAGCAGTACCCAGACGTACGAGCAGTACTTC. Protein: CASSTQTYEQYF.

The CDR3 DNA sequence: TGCAGTGCTAGAAACCAAGAGACCCAGTACTTC. Amino acids: CSARNQETQYF. This chain connects TRBV20-1 to TRBJ2-5; the D is unclear. V was clipped by 2 bases and J by 0 bases, with 1 base between them. The germline gives CDR1 DFQATT, CDR2 SNEGSKA (reference sequence). The CDR3 length is 11 residues.

This clonotype was observed at least ten times. The rearrangement joins TRBV10-3 to TRBJ2-7, with TRBD1 matching 10 bases. The V and J ends lost 6 bases and 6 bases, in that order; junction bases with no gene match: 8. The CDR3 is made up of 14 amino acids. Germline V gene lookup returns CDR1 ENHRY and CDR2 SYGVKD. CDR3 residues: CAIRSGQGVAEQYF. DNA of the CDR3: TGTGCCATCAGATCCGGACAGGGGGTGGCCGAGCAGTACTTC.

The DNA of the CDR3 is TGCAGTGCGACAACAGGATCCCATAGCAATCAGCCCCAGCATTTT. Amino acids: CSATTGSHSNQPQHF. The V gene is TRBV20-1, the J gene TRBJ1-5, with a tentative D call TRBD1 (5 bases). V was clipped by 6 bases and J by 0 bases, with 15 bases between them. CDR1 and CDR2 (germline): DFQATT, SNEGSKA (reference sequence). The CDR3 runs to 15 residues.

This chain uses TRBV5-1 with TRBJ1-1; TRBD1 matches at 9 bases. The germline CDR1 and CDR2 sequences are SGHRS and YFSETQ. The CDR3 is 16 amino acids. The V and J ends lost 3 bases and 0 bases, in that order; junction bases with no gene match: 6. The CDR3 spells CASSWTGEILNTEAFF. DNA for the CDR3: TGCGCCAGCAGCTGGACAGGGGAGATACTGAACACTGAAGCTTTCTTT.

This clonotype was counted between two and nine times. The gene calls are TRBV7-2 and TRBJ2-4; no firm D call. Germline V gives CDR1 SGHTA, CDR2 FQGNSA. The V end lost 3 bases, the J end lost 4 bases, and 4 bases lay between the germline ends. The CDR3 is 12 amino acids. CDR3 region: CASSFGKNIQYF. In nucleotides, the CDR3 is TGTGCCAGCAGCTTCGGGAAAAACATTCAGTACTTC.

This clonotype was detected a few times. The V gene is TRBV5-8, the J gene TRBJ1-4; D unclear. The CDR3 sequence is 13 residues long. The V end lost 4 bases, the J end lost 8 bases, and 12 bases lay between the germline ends. Germline CDR1 is SGHTS and CDR2 is YDEGEE. CDR3 sequence: CASSPSLTEKLFF. The CDR3 DNA sequence: TGTGCCAGCAGCCCATCCCTGACGGAAAAACTGTTTTTT.

This clonotype was detected ten times or more. The chain has TRBV4-1 and TRBJ2-3, with D perhaps TRBD2 (5 bases). Germline CDR1 and CDR2: MGHRA and YSYEKL. This CDR3 comprises 17 residues. Trimming shortened V by 0 bases and J by 3 bases, and 16 bases separated the two germline ends. The CDR3: CASSQDERAEYTDTQYF. CDR3 sequence (DNA): TGCGCCAGCAGCCAAGATGAGAGGGCGGAATATACAGATACGCAGTATTTT.

This clonotype was detected many times. The genes are TRBV5-6 and TRBJ2-2; D possibly corresponds to TRBD1 (5 bases). The germline V gene encodes CDR1 SGHDT and CDR2 YYEEEE. The CDR3 length is 14 residues. The V and J ends lost 3 bases and 4 bases respectively, with 10 bases between them. CDR3 sequence: CASSSQGGTGELFF. The CDR3 bases are TGTGCCAGCAGCTCTCAGGGCGGCACCGGGGAGCTGTTTTTT.

This clonotype has a handful of counts. The chain is built from TRBV5-1 and TRBJ2-1; 9 nucleotides agree with TRBD2. From germline, CDR1 is SGHRS and CDR2 YFSETQ. The CDR3 has 16 amino acids. V lost 4 bases, J lost 4 bases, and 9 bases stayed unmatched. The CDR3 DNA follows: TGCGCCAGCAGCGATCCAGGTAGCGGGGGATACAATGAGCAGTTCTTC. It encodes CASSDPGSGGYNEQFF. The whole variable domain, filled in from reference TRBV5-1 and TRBJ2-1, reads KAGVTQTPRYLIKTRGQQVTLSCSPISGHRSVSWYQQTPGQGLQFLFEYFSETQRNKGNFPGRFSGRQFSNSRSEMNVSTLELGDSALYLCASSDPGSGGYNEQFFGPGTRLTVL.